This paragraph covers one T cell receptor (beta chain) sequence. This entry is derived from a study of cytomegalovirus exposure and HLA in healthy donors. The PCR made use of 60 Vbeta and 13 Jbeta primers. Method: immunoSEQ multiplex PCR; TCRdb's copy keeps in-frame clones and lacks some. The data hold about 160,000 clones, with about 81% observed a single time. The V gene's germline CDR1 is MNHEY and CDR2 SMNVEV (reference sequence). CDR3 size: 13 residues. V lost 3 bases and J 11 bases, leaving 14 bases between the germline ends. The sequence was collected from a woman between 45 and 60 years old in good health and CMV-seropositive. Sequences were obtained from PBMCs. This chain joins TRBV27 and TRBJ1-5, with D perhaps TRBD1 (6 bases). The CDR3 loop reads CASSLSGEATQHF. CDR3 in DNA: TGTGCCAGCAGTTTGTCAGGGGAAGCTACCCAGCATTTT.